This is a list of T cell receptor beta chains from one sample in a study of Graves' ophthalmopathy and Graves' hyperthyroidism. TCRdb reprocessed the multiplex PCR reads via MiXCR and lists one record per CDR3 protein. This sample has more than 1,000,000 distinct CDR3 sequences, with approximately 35% found just once. Sequencing was performed on peripheral blood or thyroid tissue (not recorded which). The receptors stem from an adult man with Graves' hyperthyroidism. Both conserved end residues are part of each CDR3. The D gene is left open where the match is weak. Expanded clones get a size class; other rows say once, few or many, or leave the size out.

clone_size | cdr3_length | j_call | v_call | d_call | cdr3_aa | cdr3_nt
. | 15 | TRBJ2-7 | TRBV7-2 | TRBD2 | CASSLEVAGVYEQYF | TGTGCCAGCAGCTTAGAAGTAGCGGGGGTCTACGAGCAGTACTTC
many | 14 | TRBJ2-7 | TRBV7-2 | . | CASSLEQLSYEQYF | TGTGCCAGCAGCTTAGAACAGCTCTCCTACGAGCAGTACTTC
many | 13 | TRBJ2-7 | TRBV7-8 | . | CASSQEPTYEQYF | TGTGCCAGCAGCCAAGAGCCGACCTACGAGCAGTACTTC
few | 15 | TRBJ1-6 | TRBV7-8 | . | CASSYGGLGMSPLHF | TGTGCCAGCAGTTACGGAGGGTTGGGGATGTCACCCCTCCACTTT
few | 14 | TRBJ1-4 | TRBV6-5 | TRBD1 | CASSYYRGGEKLFF | TGTGCCAGCAGTTACTACAGGGGAGGGGAAAAACTGTTTTTT
many | 13 | TRBJ2-5 | TRBV13 | . | CASGGGNGETQYF | TGTGCCAGCGGCGGAGGAAATGGGGAGACCCAGTACTTC
many | 15 | TRBJ1-6 | TRBV20-1 | TRBD1 | CSARPRTGDFSPLHF | TGCAGTGCTAGACCCCGGACAGGGGATTTTTCACCCCTCCACTTT
. | 18 | TRBJ1-5 | TRBV10-3 | TRBD1 | CAISPGKGQGASKQPQHF | TGTGCCATCAGCCCCGGGAAGGGACAGGGGGCTTCCAAACAGCCCCAGCATTTT
many | 14 | TRBJ1-2 | TRBV4-2 | . | CASSQDSGRLGYTF | TGTGCCAGCAGCCAAGATTCAGGGAGGCTCGGCTACACCTTC
many | 15 | TRBJ2-5 | TRBV4-3 | TRBD2 | CASSHGGLVSETQYF | TGCGCCAGCAGCCATGGCGGACTAGTATCTGAGACCCAGTACTTC
. | 14 | TRBJ2-7 | TRBV10-2 | . | CASSAGDVAYEQYF | TGCGCCAGCAGTGCCGGGGACGTCGCCTACGAGCAGTACTTC
few | 12 | TRBJ1-5 | TRBV7-9 | . | CASSRGEQPQHF | TGTGCCAGCAGCCGGGGGGAACAGCCCCAGCATTTT
many | 15 | TRBJ2-7 | TRBV7-2 | TRBD1 | CASSRNGQGPYEQYF | TGTGCCAGCAGCCGGAATGGACAGGGACCCTACGAGCAGTACTTC
many | 14 | TRBJ1-5 | TRBV7-2 | . | CASSPWKGGQPQHF | TGTGCCAGCAGCCCATGGAAGGGAGGGCAGCCCCAGCATTTT
. | 16 | TRBJ1-2 | TRBV2 | . | CASSFVGGRGIYGYTF | TGTGCCAGCAGTTTCGTTGGGGGGCGCGGCATCTATGGCTACACCTTC
many | 15 | TRBJ2-5 | TRBV4-1 | . | CASSPTDIPGETQYF | TGCGCCAGCAGCCCAACAGACATCCCGGGGGAGACCCAGTACTTC
many | 14 | TRBJ1-2 | TRBV20-1 | . | CSARDTESNYGYTF | TGCAGTGCTAGAGACACGGAATCCAACTATGGCTACACCTTC
. | 18 | TRBJ2-6 | TRBV4-1 | . | CASGRPGPQLSGANVLTF | TGCGCCAGCGGGCGGCCGGGACCGCAGCTCTCTGGGGCCAACGTCCTGACTTTC
. | 16 | TRBJ2-7 | TRBV10-2 | TRBD1 | CASGESQGAGSYEQYF | TGCGCCAGCGGTGAGTCTCAGGGGGCTGGTTCCTACGAGCAGTACTTC
many | 16 | TRBJ1-1 | TRBV7-2 | . | CASSRTPGLGNTEAFF | TGTGCCAGCAGCCGGACACCAGGGCTCGGAAACACTGAAGCTTTCTTT
. | 16 | TRBJ2-2 | TRBV25-1 | TRBD2 | CASRTLAGENTGELFF | TGTGCCAGCCGAACATTAGCGGGAGAGAACACCGGGGAGCTGTTTTTT
many | 14 | TRBJ1-4 | TRBV14 | TRBD1 | CASSQGQGIEKLFF | TGTGCCAGCAGCCAGGGACAGGGGATTGAAAAACTGTTTTTT